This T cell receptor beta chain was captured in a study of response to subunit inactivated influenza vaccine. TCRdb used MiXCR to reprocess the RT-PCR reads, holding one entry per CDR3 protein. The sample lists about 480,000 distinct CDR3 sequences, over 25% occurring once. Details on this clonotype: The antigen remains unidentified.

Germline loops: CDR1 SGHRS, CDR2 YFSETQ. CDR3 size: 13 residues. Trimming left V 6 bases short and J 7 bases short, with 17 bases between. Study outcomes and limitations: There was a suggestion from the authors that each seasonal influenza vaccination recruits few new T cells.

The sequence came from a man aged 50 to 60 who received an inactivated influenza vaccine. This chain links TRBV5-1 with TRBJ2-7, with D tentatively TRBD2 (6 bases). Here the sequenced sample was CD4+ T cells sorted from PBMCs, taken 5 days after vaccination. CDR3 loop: CASTPAAGREQYF. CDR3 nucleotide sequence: TGCGCCAGCACCCCGGCCGCAGGGAGGGAGCAGTACTTC.